What follows are 24 T cell receptor beta chains derived from one specimen sequenced in a study of T and B cells in COVID-19 patients. TRB rearrangements were amplified by multiplex PCR with BIOMED2 TRB-A/B primers. TCRdb reprocessed the multiplex PCR reads via MiXCR and lists one record per CDR3 protein. In the table there are approximately 5,200 distinct CDR3 sequences, less than 20% of which are singletons. From blood, about 240-550 ng of genomic DNA served as TRB template. The sequencing sample was made of blood. The receptors derive from a human donor who had recovered from COVID-19.

The chain joins TRBV28 to TRBJ2-7; 8 bases map to TRBD2. CDR1 is MDHEN, CDR2 SYDVKM, per germline. The ends lost 3 bases at V and 11 bases at J; junction bases unmatched: 9. The CDR3 is made up of 13 amino acids. The CDR3 bases are TGTGCCAGCAGTTTGGTAGGTCGGGGGGGAGAGTACTTC. Protein product: CASSLVGRGGEYF. The full variable domain, completed using reference TRBV28 and TRBJ2-7, is DVKVTQSSRYLVKRTGEKVFLECVQDMDHENMFWYRQDPGLGLRLIYFSYDVKMKEKGDIPEGYSVSREKKERFSLILESASTNQTSMYLCASSLVGRGGEYFGPGTRLTVT.

This clonotype was seen ten or more times. This rearrangement joins TRBV20-1 to TRBJ2-2; 8 bases line up with TRBD2. Per germline, CDR1 DFQATT and CDR2 SNEGSKA (reference sequence). The V gene end was trimmed by 5 bases and the J gene end by 0 bases; junction bases not matched to a gene: 5. The CDR3 totals 15 residues. CDR3 DNA: TGCAGTGCTGACGAGCGGGAGTCGAACACCGGGGAGCTGTTTTTT. It encodes CSADERESNTGELFF.

This clonotype ranks as medium-sized. This chain connects TRBV6-6 to TRBJ2-3, with D unclear. V lost 6 bases, J lost 1 base, and 11 bases lay in between. Germline values: CDR1 MNHNY, CDR2 SVGAGI (reference sequence). The length of the CDR3 is 14 residues. CDR3 residues: CASRPPGRTDTQYF. As DNA, the CDR3 is TGTGCCAGCAGACCTCCGGGCCGCACAGATACGCAGTATTTT.

V and J are TRBV5-6 and TRBJ2-7, with 7 bases matching TRBD2. J was trimmed by 2 bases and V by 3 bases; bases with no gene match: 2. This CDR3 contains 13 residues. The V gene's germline CDR1 is SGHDT and CDR2 YYEEEE. The CDR3 loop reads CASSCGSAYEQYF. In DNA, the CDR3 is TGTGCCAGCAGCTGCGGGAGCGCCTACGAGCAGTACTTC. Looking up the rest from reference TRBV5-6 and TRBJ2-7 gives the full variable domain: DAGVTQSPTHLIKTRGQQVTLRCSPKSGHDTVSWYQQALGQGPQFIFQYYEEEERQRGNFPDRFSGHQFPNYSSELNVNALLLGDSALYLCASSCGSAYEQYFGPGTRLTVT.

In this sample, this clonotype turned up a few times. The gene calls are TRBV4-3 and TRBJ1-1; D is uncertain. The germline V gene encodes CDR1 LGHNA and CDR2 YSLEER. CDR3 length: 15 residues. The V end was cut by 2 bases, the J end by 1 base, with 11 bases between. For the CDR3, the DNA is TGCGCCAGCAGCCAACATGATCATCCGAACACTGAAGCTTTCTTT. Its protein is CASSQHDHPNTEAFF.

V is TRBV15 and J is TRBJ2-5; TRBD1 aligns across 7 bases. CDR3 length: 13 amino acids. V shed 3 bases and J 3 bases; nucleotides not matched to a gene: 1. Germline V gives CDR1 LNHNV, CDR2 YYDKDF (reference sequence). The CDR3 nucleotides read TGTGCCACCAGCAGTCAGGGGGAAGAGACCCAGTACTTC. Translation: CATSSQGEETQYF.

This clonotype has just a few counts. The V gene is TRBV5-1, the J gene TRBJ1-1; 7 nucleotides line up with TRBD1. The ends lost 0 bases at V and 1 base at J; junction bases unmatched: 3. Germline assignment: CDR1 SGHRS and CDR2 YFSETQ. The length of the CDR3 is 15 residues. The CDR3 DNA follows: TGCGCCAGCAGCTTGGGCCAGGGGGGGAACACTGAAGCTTTCTTT. Amino acids: CASSLGQGGNTEAFF.

By sample share, this clonotype is medium-sized. The V gene is TRBV6-5, the J gene TRBJ1-6; a weak D match, TRBD1 (5 bases). V was trimmed by 2 bases and J by 4 bases, leaving 12 bases between them. In germline, CDR1 is MNHEY, CDR2 SVGAGI. The length of the CDR3 is 16 residues. Here the CDR3 DNA reads TGTGCCAGCAGTTACAGGGTGAGGGGTTATAATTCACCCCTCCACTTT. This sequence encodes CASSYRVRGYNSPLHF.

By share, this clonotype counts as medium-sized (0.01 to 0.1%). V usage is TRBV19 and J usage is TRBJ1-6, with 7 bases lining up with TRBD1. The CDR3 length is 16 residues. Germline V gives CDR1 LNHDA, CDR2 SQIVND (reference sequence). V trimming: 5 bases; J trimming: 2 bases; junction bases outside the gene matches: 6. The CDR3 nucleotides are TGTGCCAGTAGTTACAGGGGAGGCACCTATAATTCACCCCTCCACTTT. Translation: CASSYRGGTYNSPLHF. Combining the CDR3 with reference TRBV19 and TRBJ1-6 gives the whole variable domain DGGITQSPKYLFRKEGQNVTLSCEQNLNHDAMYWYRQDPGQGLRLIYYSQIVNDFQKGDIAEGYSVSREKKESFPLTVTSAQKNPTAFYLCASSYRGGTYNSPLHFGNGTRLTVT.

This clonotype ranks as medium-sized. The rearrangement uses TRBV27 and TRBJ2-7; TRBD2 matches 10 bases. The V and J ends lost 2 bases and 4 bases, in that order; junction bases with no gene match: 11. The V gene's germline CDR1 is MNHEY and CDR2 SMNVEV (reference sequence). The CDR3 runs 17 residues. Here the CDR3 DNA reads TGTGCCAGCAGTTTAGGGGCTAGCGGGAGTTGGGCTTACGAGCAGTACTTC. As protein: CASSLGASGSWAYEQYF.

This chain uses TRBV7-9 with TRBJ1-5, with D possibly matching TRBD1 (6 bases). The CDR3 loop spans 16 amino acids. Germline assignment: CDR1 SEHNR and CDR2 FQNEAQ (reference sequence). Trimming cost V 1 base and J 2 bases, with 12 bases left between them. The CDR3 is CASSLDGRGGNQPQHF. The CDR3 DNA follows: TGTGCCAGCAGCTTAGACGGCAGGGGTGGCAATCAGCCCCAGCATTTT.

Relative to its sample, this clonotype is medium-sized. This chain joins TRBV6-6 and TRBJ2-1; 7 bases line up with TRBD1. This CDR3 has 16 amino acids. Germline V gene data show CDR1 as MNHNY and CDR2 as SVGAGI (reference sequence). The J segment lost 0 bases and the V segment lost 6 bases, leaving 8 bases of the junction unmatched. The CDR3 here is CASSQQGSYSYNEQFF. The CDR3 DNA reads as TGTGCCAGCAGCCAACAGGGGTCTTACTCCTACAATGAGCAGTTCTTC.

The J gene is TRBJ2-1, the V gene TRBV20-1; 8 bases are a match to TRBD2. CDR1 DFQATT and CDR2 SNEGSKA come from the germline V gene (reference sequence). Trimming took 6 bases from V and 1 from J; bases not matched to a gene: 11. CDR3 length: 16 amino acids. The CDR3 loop reads CSAPTSGSFSYNEQFF. CDR3 DNA sequence: TGCAGTGCCCCCACAAGCGGGAGTTTTTCCTACAATGAGCAGTTCTTC.

Sample share makes this clonotype medium-sized. The rearrangement joins TRBV27 to TRBJ2-5, with D hard to call. This CDR3 is built from 11 residues. The germline CDR1 and CDR2 sequences are MNHEY and SMNVEV (reference sequence). The V gene lost 4 bases and the J gene lost 2 bases, with 2 bases spanning the gap. CDR3 amino acids: CASSYQETQYF. The CDR3 nucleotides read TGTGCCAGCAGTTATCAAGAGACCCAGTACTTC.

The table lists this clonotype with many counts. V usage is TRBV30 and J usage is TRBJ1-2, with no clear D. This CDR3 is built from 14 residues. V shed 4 bases and J shed 8 bases, with 20 bases lying between them. The germline V gene has CDR1 GTSNPN and CDR2 SVGIG (reference sequence). CDR3 coding DNA: TGTGCCTGGACTCGAAATCGGGATTTGTTCGGCTACACCTTC. Translation gives CAWTRNRDLFGYTF.

This clonotype is termed large (0.1 to 1%). The chain has TRBV19 and TRBJ1-2; D perhaps matches TRBD1 (5 bases). The CDR3 loop spans 13 amino acids. The V gene's germline CDR1 is LNHDA and CDR2 SQIVND (reference sequence). Trimming left V 5 bases short and J 6 bases short, with 13 bases between. As DNA, the CDR3 is TGTGCCAGTAGTGTCAGGGATTGGGATGGCTACACCTTC. This encodes CASSVRDWDGYTF.

In this sample, this clonotype is medium-sized. Here the CDR3 DNA reads TGTGCCAGCAGTCGGGTCCGGGACAGGGGCACCGGGGAGCTGTTTTTT. Protein sequence: CASSRVRDRGTGELFF. The chain couples TRBV27 to TRBJ2-2; 10 nucleotides agree with TRBD1. This CDR3 comprises 16 residues. Germline CDR1 reads MNHEY; CDR2 reads SMNVEV (reference sequence). The V segment lost 5 bases and the J segment 4 bases; nucleotides outside the gene matches: 7.

By frequency in the sample, this clonotype is medium-sized. The rearrangement links TRBV12-3 or TRBV12-4 to TRBJ2-7, with D possibly being TRBD1 or TRBD2 (6 bases each). CDR3 length equals 11 residues. Trimming removed 10 bases at V and 5 bases at J, with 12 bases between. CDR3 nucleotides: TGTGCCACCCAGGAGGGGGACGAGCAGTACTTC. As protein: CATQEGDEQYF.

This clonotype counts as medium-sized. The J gene is TRBJ2-2, the V gene TRBV27, with D unresolved. Germline-derived CDR1 and CDR2 are MNHEY and SMNVEV (reference sequence). The V gene lost 7 bases and the J gene lost 7 bases, with 16 bases spanning the gap. The CDR3 has 14 residues. The CDR3 sequence is CASTLKGLGGELFF. Written as DNA, the CDR3 is TGTGCCAGCACCCTCAAGGGTCTTGGCGGGGAGCTGTTTTTT.

The chain recombines TRBV7-3 with TRBJ2-7; 10 positions agree with TRBD1. The J segment lost 2 bases and the V segment lost 5 bases, leaving 9 bases of the junction unmatched. This CDR3 spans 16 amino acids. The V gene's germline CDR1 is SGHTA and CDR2 FQGTGA. CDR3 in amino acids: CASSVDRGLLPYEQYF. The DNA of the CDR3 is TGTGCCAGCAGCGTAGACAGGGGGCTTCTTCCCTACGAGCAGTACTTC.

This clonotype has only a few counts. The chain combines TRBV20-1 with TRBJ1-1; possibly TRBD1 for D (5 bases). The V gene lost 2 bases and the J gene lost 3 bases, with 7 bases spanning the gap. The CDR3 spans 12 residues. Germline loops: CDR1 DFQATT, CDR2 SNEGSKA (reference sequence). The CDR3 here is CSARRGDTEAFF. DNA of the CDR3: TGCAGTGCTAGACGAGGGGACACTGAAGCTTTCTTT.

The V gene is TRBV19, the J gene TRBJ1-1; D remains unclear. CDR3 length: 14 residues. V lost 8 bases and J 4 bases, leaving 17 bases between the germline ends. Germline CDR1 is LNHDA and CDR2 is SQIVND (reference sequence). The CDR3 nucleotides are TGTGCCAGTTTCAGTCGGGAAGAGGCCACTGAAGCTTTCTTT. Its translation is CASFSREEATEAFF.

This clonotype was recorded a few times. As DNA, the CDR3 is TGCAGTGCCTGGACCGACGGCTACACCTTC. Protein sequence: CSAWTDGYTF. The chain carries TRBV20-1 and TRBJ1-2; D unclear. V lost 6 bases to trimming and J lost 8 bases, with 10 bases between them. The germline gives CDR1 DFQATT, CDR2 SNEGSKA (reference sequence). The CDR3 loop spans 10 amino acids.

This clonotype appeared a single time. It is unclear where the CDR3 begins or ends on the DNA, so no DNA is shown, and the CDR3 is as TCRdb lists it. The genes are TRBV29-1 and TRBJ1-2; TRBD1, the table's D call, was not compared with the DNA. The CDR3 sequence runs 21 residues, both termini included. The germline V gene has CDR1 SQVTM and CDR2 ANQGSEA. CDR3 loop: CSVLGGKGRANVLTFGAGYTF.